This T cell receptor beta chain was recovered during a study of identical twins. Each CDR3 protein is one row after TCRdb ran MiXCR on the 5' RACE reads. The sample lists 650,000 to 750,000 distinct CDR3 sequences; roughly 20% were seen once. The ends were cut back, 6 bases at V and 4 bases at J, with 12 bases in the middle. Germline CDR1 WNHNN, CDR2 SYGVQD (reference sequence). This CDR3 region has 13 residues. The sample was also linked to a second study, of T cells expressing NK-cell markers.

Sample: PBMCs. The genes are TRBV10-1 and TRBJ2-5; D unclear. This TCR was recovered from a young woman in good health. CDR3 protein: CASSLTPRETQYF. For the CDR3, the DNA is TGCGCCAGCAGCCTGACCCCTCGAGAGACCCAGTACTTC.